Included here is one T cell receptor beta chain sequence, with context. Germline V lookup: CDR1 SNHLY, CDR2 FYNNEI. Germline trimming cut 4 bases from V and 0 bases from J; bases unmatched to any gene: 11. This CDR3 is built from 18 residues. Only in-frame clones appear in the TCRdb table, and some are missing; sequencing was by immunoSEQ multiplex PCR. Here the sample spans under 100,000 clones, roughly nine tenths being singletons. The sample originates from a study of blood T cell repertoires in COVID-19. This sequence joins TRBV2 and TRBJ1-5; 8 bases fit TRBD1. Sequenced input: peripheral blood. This sequence originates from a woman aged 70-85 years with acute or convalescent COVID-19. The CDR3 region is CASSASDRVWGSNQPQHF. The DNA of the CDR3 is TGTGCCAGCAGTGCATCGGACAGGGTCTGGGGTAGCAATCAGCCCCAGCATTTT.